This entry is about one TCR beta chain. No cognate antigen has been identified for it. The read ends 3 residues before the CDR3 terminus; that terminus is restored from the germline J gene. TCR beta CDR3 regions were amplified by multiplex PCR using the immunoSEQ assay from an average of about 1,200 ng genomic DNA per sample. The assay corrected primer bias using a complete synthetic TCR repertoire to establish an amplification baseline. The amplicons were sequenced on the Illumina platform. Per the authors' processing: Sequences were error-corrected by clustering with frequency ratios and a modified nearest-neighbor algorithm, then analyzed in the immunoSEQ Analyzer with IMGT gene definitions. At each rarefaction depth, TCR richness and evenness were averaged across 20 rarefaction repeats, and any sample with fewer sequences than the depth was left out. Relative abundances of V, D and J genes were compared between groups using Wilcoxon rank sum tests, with FDR correction applied. Blinded duplicates gave an intraclass correlation of 95.6% for TCR richness and an average of around 76% across roughly 69 gene segments. The table comes from immuneACCESS by way of TCRdb, which keeps in-frame sequences with V and J called. Part of the clones is missing from these tables; in studies checked, under half for an unresolved V gene and the rest for unknown reasons. V and J calls and clone size are copied from that table; D and trimming were computed from the DNA. This sample's table has entries for just under 35,000 clones. The top ten clonotypes cover 1.6% of the sample.

The trim is 2 bases for V and 4 bases for J, with a gap of 17 bases between the germline ends. CDR1 and CDR2, per the germline V gene, are KGHSH and LQKENI. From the cysteine up to the phenylalanine, the CDR3 has a length of 17 residues. The 42 bases shown cover part of the CDR3, and their frame starts at base 1. The entry originates in a study of T cells in women clearing cervical HPV infection (dated by TCRdb to the late 2010s). Study-level background: The cases were roughly 23 women with histologically confirmed HPV16-related CIN3 or worse, and 2 of those women had invasive cancers. The controls were around 25 women whose single incident HPV16 infection cleared within 12 months with no development of precancer or cancer. Case blood was taken at the visit when the lesion was first identified, whereas control blood was taken when infection was no longer detected. Among cases, blood sampling occurred a median of about 150 days after lesion detection, with an interquartile range of roughly 85 to 220 days. Because only a few women had HLA typing data, the possibility that HLA type acted as a confounder could not be ruled out. Nested within Costa Rica's Guanacaste HPV Natural History Study, an exploratory proof-of-principle case-control study compared TCR repertoires across cervical HPV16 outcomes. Cases and controls were matched on age within five years and on year of sample collection. A median age of approximately 32 years was observed in cases versus 37 to 40 in controls, and no significant differences in baseline characteristics were found. In the parent cohort, 9,000 to 11,000 women aged 18 or older were enrolled in Guanacaste, Costa Rica, during about 1992 to 1994 and were followed for seven years. Five blinded duplicates per group were added as quality controls, so that approximately 60 samples were obtained: some 50 participants and approximately 10 replicates.

What the authors observed across the whole study: Cases were distinguished from controls with an estimated AUC of approximately 0.83 by random forest classifiers combining richness and V gene abundances. Whether associations preceded infection or resulted from infection could not be shown with the cross-sectional design, and effector/memory subsets and HPV-specific T cells were not isolated. TRBV6-7 relative abundance was lower in cases than in controls (around 0.11% versus 0.16%; Bonferroni P = 0.0008). Because the number of T cells per sample was unknown, the richness differences could reflect varying T-cell content rather than repertoire biology. CIN3+ cases had significantly higher TCR repertoire richness than controls across sequencing depths, but evenness did not differ between the groups.

Every participant had a single incident cervical HPV16 infection, and prevalent HPV16 infections were excluded. Cervical HPV DNA was detected with MY09/MY11 PCR, and genotyping was done by dot-blot hybridization. Fifteen mL of heparinized blood were centrifuged, and the buffy coat was split into aliquots, frozen at -30 degrees C, and then kept at -80 degrees C. QIAGEN kits were used to extract genomic DNA from the buffy coat specimens. The chain links TRBV18 with TRBJ2-2, and perhaps TRBD1 as D gene, on 5 matching bases. This clonotype was sampled from a woman aged 18 to 69 with a cervical HPV16 infection that either progressed to CIN3+ or cleared (not recorded which). Sequenced input: blood buffy coat. CDR3 reads: CASSPAVGARPTGELFF. The CDR3 DNA, read in part, is TGTGCCAGCTCACCAGCGGTAGGGGCCCGGCCCACCGGGGAG.